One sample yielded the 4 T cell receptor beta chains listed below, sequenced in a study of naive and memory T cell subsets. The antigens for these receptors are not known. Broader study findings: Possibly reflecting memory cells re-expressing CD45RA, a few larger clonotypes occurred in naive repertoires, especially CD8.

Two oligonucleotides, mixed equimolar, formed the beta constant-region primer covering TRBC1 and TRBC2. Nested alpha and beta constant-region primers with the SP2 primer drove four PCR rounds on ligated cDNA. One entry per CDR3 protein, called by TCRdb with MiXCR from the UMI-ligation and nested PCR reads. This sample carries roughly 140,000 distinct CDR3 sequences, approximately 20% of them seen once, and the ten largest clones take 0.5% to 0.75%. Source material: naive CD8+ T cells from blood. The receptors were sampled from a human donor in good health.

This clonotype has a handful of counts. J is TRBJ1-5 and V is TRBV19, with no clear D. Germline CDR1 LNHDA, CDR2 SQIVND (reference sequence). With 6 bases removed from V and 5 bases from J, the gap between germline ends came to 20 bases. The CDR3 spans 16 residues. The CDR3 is CASRISLWDRDQPQHF. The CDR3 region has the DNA TGTGCCAGTAGAATATCCCTGTGGGATAGGGATCAGCCCCAGCATTTT.

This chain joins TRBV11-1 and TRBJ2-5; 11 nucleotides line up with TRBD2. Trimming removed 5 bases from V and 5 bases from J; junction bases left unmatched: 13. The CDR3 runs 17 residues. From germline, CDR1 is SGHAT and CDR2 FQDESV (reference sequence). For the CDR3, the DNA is TGTGCCAGCAGCCGGGCCGACCTTACTAGCGGGAGTGAGACCCAGTACTTC. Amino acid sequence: CASSRADLTSGSETQYF.

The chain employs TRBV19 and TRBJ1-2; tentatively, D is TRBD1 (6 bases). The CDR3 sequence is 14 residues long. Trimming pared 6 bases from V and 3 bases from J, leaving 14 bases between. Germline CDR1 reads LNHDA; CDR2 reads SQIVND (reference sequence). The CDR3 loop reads CASSDQGPHYGYTF. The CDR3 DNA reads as TGTGCCAGTAGCGATCAGGGGCCCCACTATGGCTACACCTTC.

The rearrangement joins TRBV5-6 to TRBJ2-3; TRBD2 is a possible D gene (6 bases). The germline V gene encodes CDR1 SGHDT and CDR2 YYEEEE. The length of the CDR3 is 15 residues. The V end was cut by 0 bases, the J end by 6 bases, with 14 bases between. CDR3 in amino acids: CASSLDADYKDTQYF. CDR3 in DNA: TGTGCCAGCAGCTTGGATGCGGACTACAAGGATACGCAGTATTTT.